This T cell receptor beta chain was sequenced in a study of shared clonotypes between healthy human individuals. Study-wide context: Per donor, three plates held CD4 naive cells, three held CD4 memory, two held CD8 naive and one held CD8 memory. The study, taken as a whole, reports: With a few donors compared, about 5.2% of naive CD4 clonotypes were shared. Generally, estimated richness proved larger in naive subsets than it did in memory subsets.

The donors, all of them Caucasian adults, lived in Nashville, Tennessee. In germline, CDR1 is SGHNT, CDR2 YYREEE (reference sequence). CDR3 length: 15 residues. Losses at the gene ends were 5 bases for V and 2 bases for J; bases not matched to a gene: 7. This clone has a single count. The antigen remains undetermined. Clones were sequenced by immunoSEQ multiplex PCR, and TCRdb holds only the in-frame ones, with some missing. The data show roughly 640,000 clones, around 97% seen once. The specimen was naive CD4+ T cells sorted from blood. Indicated subset: CD45RA+ positively selected. This receptor was taken from a woman aged 30 to 39 in good health. This sequence joins TRBV5-4 and TRBJ2-3, with TRBD2 matching 8 bases. The CDR3 sequence is CASSTTSGYTDTQYF. The CDR3 coding sequence is TGTGCCAGCAGTACAACTAGCGGATACACAGATACGCAGTATTTT.